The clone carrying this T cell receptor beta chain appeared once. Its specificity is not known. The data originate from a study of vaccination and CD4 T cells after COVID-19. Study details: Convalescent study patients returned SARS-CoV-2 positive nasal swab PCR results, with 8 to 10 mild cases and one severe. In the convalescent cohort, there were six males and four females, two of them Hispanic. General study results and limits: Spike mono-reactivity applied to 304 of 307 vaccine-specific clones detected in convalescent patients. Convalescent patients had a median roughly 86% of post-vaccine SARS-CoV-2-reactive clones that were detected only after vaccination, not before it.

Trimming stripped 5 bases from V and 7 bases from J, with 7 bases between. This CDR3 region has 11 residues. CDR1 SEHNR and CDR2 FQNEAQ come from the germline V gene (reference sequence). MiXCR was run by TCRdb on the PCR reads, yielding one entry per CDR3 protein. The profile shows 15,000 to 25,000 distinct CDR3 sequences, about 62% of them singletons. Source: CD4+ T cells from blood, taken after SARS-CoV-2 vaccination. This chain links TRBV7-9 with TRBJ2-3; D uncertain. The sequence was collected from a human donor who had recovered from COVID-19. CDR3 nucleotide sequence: TGTGCCAGCAGCCCGGCTTATACGCAGTATTTT. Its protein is CASSPAYTQYF.